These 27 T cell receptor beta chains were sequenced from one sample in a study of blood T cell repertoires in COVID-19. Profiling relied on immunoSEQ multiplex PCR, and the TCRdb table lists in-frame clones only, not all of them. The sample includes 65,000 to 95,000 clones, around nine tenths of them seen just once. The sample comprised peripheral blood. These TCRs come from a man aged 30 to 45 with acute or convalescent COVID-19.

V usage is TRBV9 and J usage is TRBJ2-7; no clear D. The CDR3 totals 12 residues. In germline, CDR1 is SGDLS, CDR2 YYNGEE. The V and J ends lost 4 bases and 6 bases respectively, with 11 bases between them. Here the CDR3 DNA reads TGTGCCAGCAGCCTACCCCCAGGCGAGCAGTACTTC. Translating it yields CASSLPPGEQYF.

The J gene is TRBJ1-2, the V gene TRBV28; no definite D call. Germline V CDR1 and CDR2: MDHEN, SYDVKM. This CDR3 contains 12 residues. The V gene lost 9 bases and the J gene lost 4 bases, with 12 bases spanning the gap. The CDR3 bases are TGTGCCAGTGCTAGTCGAGGCTATGGCTACACCTTC. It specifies CASASRGYGYTF.

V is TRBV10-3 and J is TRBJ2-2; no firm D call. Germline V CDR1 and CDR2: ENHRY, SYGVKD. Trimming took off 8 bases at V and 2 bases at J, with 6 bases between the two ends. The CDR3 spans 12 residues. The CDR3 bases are TGTGCCATCGGAGAAAACACCGGGGAGCTGTTTTTT. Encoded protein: CAIGENTGELFF.

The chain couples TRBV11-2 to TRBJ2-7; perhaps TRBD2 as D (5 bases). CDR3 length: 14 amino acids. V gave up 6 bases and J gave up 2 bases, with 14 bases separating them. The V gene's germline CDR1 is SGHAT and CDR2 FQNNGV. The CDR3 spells CASSLDSNPYEQYF. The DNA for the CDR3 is TGTGCCAGCAGTTTGGACTCAAACCCCTACGAGCAGTACTTC.

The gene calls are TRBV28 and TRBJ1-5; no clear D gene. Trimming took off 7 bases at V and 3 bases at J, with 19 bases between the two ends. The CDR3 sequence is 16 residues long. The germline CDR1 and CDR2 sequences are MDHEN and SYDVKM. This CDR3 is CASTPEQPLLNQPQHF. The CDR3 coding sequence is TGTGCCAGCACCCCCGAACAGCCCCTTCTCAATCAGCCCCAGCATTTT.

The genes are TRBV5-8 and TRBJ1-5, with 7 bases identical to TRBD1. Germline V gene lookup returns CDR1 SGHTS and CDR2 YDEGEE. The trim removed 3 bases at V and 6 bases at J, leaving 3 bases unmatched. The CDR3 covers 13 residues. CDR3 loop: CASSSPGGQPQHF. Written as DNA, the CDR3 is TGTGCCAGCAGCTCTCCAGGGGGTCAGCCCCAGCATTTT. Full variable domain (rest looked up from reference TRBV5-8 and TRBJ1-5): EAGVTQSPTHLIKTRGQQATLRCSPISGHTSVYWYQQALGLGLQFLLWYDEGEERNRGNFPPRFSGRQFPNYSSELNVNALELEDSALYLCASSSPGGQPQHFGDGTRLSIL.

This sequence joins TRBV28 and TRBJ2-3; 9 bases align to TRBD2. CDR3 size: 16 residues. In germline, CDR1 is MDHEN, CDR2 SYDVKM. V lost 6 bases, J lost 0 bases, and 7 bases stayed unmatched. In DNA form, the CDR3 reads TGTGCCAGCAGCCCGCTAGCGGGACTTAGCACAGATACGCAGTATTTT. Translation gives CASSPLAGLSTDTQYF.

CDR3 sequence (DNA): TGTGCCTCCAGAGGGGAGGGTAATTCACCCCTCCACTTT. The encoded protein is CASRGEGNSPLHF. This chain joins TRBV10-3 and TRBJ1-6, with TRBD1 as a possible D gene (5 bases). The CDR3 covers 13 residues. The ends were cut back, 11 bases at V and 6 bases at J, with 14 bases in the middle. Per the germline V gene, CDR1 is ENHRY and CDR2 is SYGVKD.

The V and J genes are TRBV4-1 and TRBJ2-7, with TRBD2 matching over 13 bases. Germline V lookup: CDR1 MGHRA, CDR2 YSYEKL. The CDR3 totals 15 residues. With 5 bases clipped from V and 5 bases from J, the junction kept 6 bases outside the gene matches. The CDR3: CASSGRTSGRNEQYF. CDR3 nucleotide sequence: TGCGCCAGCAGCGGTCGGACTAGCGGGAGAAACGAGCAGTACTTC.

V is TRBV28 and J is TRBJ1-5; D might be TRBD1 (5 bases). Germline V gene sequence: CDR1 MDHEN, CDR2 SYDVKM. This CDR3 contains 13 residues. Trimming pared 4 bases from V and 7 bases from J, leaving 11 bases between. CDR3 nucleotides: TGTGCCAGCAGTTGGAGGGCAGGGCAGCCCCAGCATTTT. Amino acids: CASSWRAGQPQHF. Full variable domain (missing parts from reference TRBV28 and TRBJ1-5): DVKVTQSSRYLVKRTGEKVFLECVQDMDHENMFWYRQDPGLGLRLIYFSYDVKMKEKGDIPEGYSVSREKKERFSLILESASTNQTSMYLCASSWRAGQPQHFGDGTRLSIL.

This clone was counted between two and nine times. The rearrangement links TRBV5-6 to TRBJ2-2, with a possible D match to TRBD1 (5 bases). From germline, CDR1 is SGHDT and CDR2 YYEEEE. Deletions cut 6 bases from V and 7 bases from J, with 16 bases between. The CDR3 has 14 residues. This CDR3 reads CASTLGKGIGELFF. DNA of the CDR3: TGTGCCAGCACCCTGGGAAAGGGGATCGGGGAGCTGTTTTTT.

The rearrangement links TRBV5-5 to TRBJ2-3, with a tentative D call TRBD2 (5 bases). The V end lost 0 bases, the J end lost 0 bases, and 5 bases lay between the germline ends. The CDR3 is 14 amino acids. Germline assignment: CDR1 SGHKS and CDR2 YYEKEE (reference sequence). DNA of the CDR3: TGTGCCAGCAGCTTGGTAGCGAGCACAGATACGCAGTATTTT. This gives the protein CASSLVASTDTQYF.

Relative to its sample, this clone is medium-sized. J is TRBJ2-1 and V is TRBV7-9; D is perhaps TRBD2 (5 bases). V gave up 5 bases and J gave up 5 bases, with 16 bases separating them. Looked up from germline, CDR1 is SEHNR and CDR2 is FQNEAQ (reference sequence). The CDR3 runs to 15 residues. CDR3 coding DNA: TGTGCCAGCAGCCACCTACTAGGCACCGACAATGAGCAGTTCTTC. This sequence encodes CASSHLLGTDNEQFF. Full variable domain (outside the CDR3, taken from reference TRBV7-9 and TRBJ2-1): DTGVSQNPRHKITKRGQNVTFRCDPISEHNRLYWYRQTLGQGPEFLTYFQNEAQLEKSRLLSDRFSAERPKGSFSTLEIQRTEQGDSAMYLCASSHLLGTDNEQFFGPGTRLTVL.

The DNA of the CDR3 is TGTGCCAGCAGCCAAGAAAATAAAAACAATGAGCAGTTCTTC. This codes for CASSQENKNNEQFF. The V gene is TRBV4-2, the J gene TRBJ2-1; D remains ambiguous. Deletions cut 0 bases from V and 5 bases from J, with 8 bases between. This CDR3 has 14 residues. CDR1 is LGHNA, CDR2 YNFKEQ, per germline.

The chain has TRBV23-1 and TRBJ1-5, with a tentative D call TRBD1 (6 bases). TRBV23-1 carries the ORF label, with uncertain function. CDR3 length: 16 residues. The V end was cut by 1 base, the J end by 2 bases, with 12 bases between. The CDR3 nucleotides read TGCGCCAGCAGTCAATGGAAACAGGGAGGCAATCAGCCCCAGCATTTT. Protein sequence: CASSQWKQGGNQPQHF.

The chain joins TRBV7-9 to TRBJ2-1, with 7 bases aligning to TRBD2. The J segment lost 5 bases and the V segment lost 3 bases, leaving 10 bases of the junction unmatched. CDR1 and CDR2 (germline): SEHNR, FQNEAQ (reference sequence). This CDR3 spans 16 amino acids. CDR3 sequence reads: CASSLLASGGDNEQFF. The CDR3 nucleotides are TGTGCCAGCAGCTTGCTCGCTAGCGGAGGGGACAATGAGCAGTTCTTC.

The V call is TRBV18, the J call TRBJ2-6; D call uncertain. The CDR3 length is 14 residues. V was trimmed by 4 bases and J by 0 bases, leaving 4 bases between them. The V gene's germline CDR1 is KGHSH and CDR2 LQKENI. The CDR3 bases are TGTGCCAGCTCACTAGACTCTGGGGCCAACGTCCTGACTTTC. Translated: CASSLDSGANVLTF.

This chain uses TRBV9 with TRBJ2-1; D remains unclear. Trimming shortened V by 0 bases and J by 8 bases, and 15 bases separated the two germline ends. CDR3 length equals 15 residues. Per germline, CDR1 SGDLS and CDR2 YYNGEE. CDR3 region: CASSVVGDGIYEQFF. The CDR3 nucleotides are TGTGCCAGCAGCGTAGTAGGAGACGGTATCTATGAGCAGTTCTTC.

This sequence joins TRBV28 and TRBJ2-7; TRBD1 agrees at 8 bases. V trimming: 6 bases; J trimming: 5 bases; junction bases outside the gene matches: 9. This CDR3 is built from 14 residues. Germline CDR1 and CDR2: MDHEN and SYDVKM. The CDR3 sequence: CASRLMTGVDEQYF. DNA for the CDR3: TGTGCCAGCAGGCTAATGACAGGGGTCGACGAGCAGTACTTC.

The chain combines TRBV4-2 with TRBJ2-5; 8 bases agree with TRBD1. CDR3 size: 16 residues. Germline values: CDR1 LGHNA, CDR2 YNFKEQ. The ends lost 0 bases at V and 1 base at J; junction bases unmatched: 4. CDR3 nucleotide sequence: TGTGCCAGCAGCCAAGAGGGTCAGGGGGCCCAAGAGACCCAGTACTTC. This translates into CASSQEGQGAQETQYF.

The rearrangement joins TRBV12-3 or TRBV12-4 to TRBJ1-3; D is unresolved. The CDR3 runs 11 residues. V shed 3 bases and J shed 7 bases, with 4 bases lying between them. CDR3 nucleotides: TGTGCCAGCAGTTTTAGCAACACCATATATTTT. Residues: CASSFSNTIYF.

The CDR3 coding sequence is TGTGCCAGCAGCCCAACAGGGGGCATCGAGACCCAGTACTTC. Its translation is CASSPTGGIETQYF. V is TRBV7-3 and J is TRBJ2-5; 9 positions match TRBD1. The CDR3 has 14 amino acids. Germline V gene sequence: CDR1 SGHTA, CDR2 FQGTGA. V dropped 5 bases and J dropped 5; count of bases not matched to a gene: 6.

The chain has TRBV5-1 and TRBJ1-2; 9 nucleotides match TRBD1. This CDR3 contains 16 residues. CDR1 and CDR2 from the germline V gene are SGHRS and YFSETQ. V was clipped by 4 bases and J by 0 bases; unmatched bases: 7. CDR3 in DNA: TGCGCCAGCAGCCGGGGACAGGGTATTGCTAACTATGGCTACACCTTC. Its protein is CASSRGQGIANYGYTF.

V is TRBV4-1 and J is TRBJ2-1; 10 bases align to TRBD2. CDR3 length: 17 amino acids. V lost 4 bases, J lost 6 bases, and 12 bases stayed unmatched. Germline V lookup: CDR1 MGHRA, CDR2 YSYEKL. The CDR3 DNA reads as TGCGCCAGCAGCCCCCACCCGACTAGCGGGTCAACCAATGAGCAGTTCTTC. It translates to CASSPHPTSGSTNEQFF.

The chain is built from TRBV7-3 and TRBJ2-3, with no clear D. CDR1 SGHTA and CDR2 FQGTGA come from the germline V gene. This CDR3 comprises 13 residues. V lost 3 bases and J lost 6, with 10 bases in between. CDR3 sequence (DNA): TGTGCCAGCAGCTTGGCCGCCTTCGATACGCAGTATTTT. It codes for CASSLAAFDTQYF.

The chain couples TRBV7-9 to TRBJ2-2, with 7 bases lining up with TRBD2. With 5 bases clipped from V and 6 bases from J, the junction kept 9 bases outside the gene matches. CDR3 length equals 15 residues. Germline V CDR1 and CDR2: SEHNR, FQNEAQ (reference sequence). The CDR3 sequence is CASSPSAGAPGELFF. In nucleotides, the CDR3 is TGTGCCAGCAGCCCCTCGGCGGGAGCCCCCGGGGAGCTGTTTTTT.

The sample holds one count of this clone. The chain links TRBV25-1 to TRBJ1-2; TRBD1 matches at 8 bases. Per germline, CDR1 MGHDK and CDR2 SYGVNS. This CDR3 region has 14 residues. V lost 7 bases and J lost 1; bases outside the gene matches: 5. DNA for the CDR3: TGTGCCAGCAACCCCGACAGGGGTAACTATGGCTACACCTTC. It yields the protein CASNPDRGNYGYTF.